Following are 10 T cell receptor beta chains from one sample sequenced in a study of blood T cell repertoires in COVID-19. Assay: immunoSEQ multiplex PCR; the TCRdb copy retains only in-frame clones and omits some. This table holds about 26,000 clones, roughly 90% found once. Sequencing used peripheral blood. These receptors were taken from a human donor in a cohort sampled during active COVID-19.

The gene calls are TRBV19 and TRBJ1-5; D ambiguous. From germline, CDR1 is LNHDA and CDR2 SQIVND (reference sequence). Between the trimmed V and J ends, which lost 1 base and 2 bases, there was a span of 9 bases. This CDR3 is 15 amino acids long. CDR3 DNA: TGTGCCAGTAGTATAGTCGGGGTAGGCAATCAGCCCCAGCATTTT. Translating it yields CASSIVGVGNQPQHF.

In DNA, the CDR3 is TGTGCCAGCATCCTGACAGGGGCGGGGGAAAGCTCCTACGAGCAGTACTTC. Translation: CASILTGAGESSYEQYF. This rearrangement joins TRBV2 to TRBJ2-7, with D possibly TRBD1 on 8 matching bases. Germline V gene data show CDR1 as SNHLY and CDR2 as FYNNEI. Trimming left V 7 bases short and J 0 bases short, with 22 bases between. This CDR3 is built from 17 residues.

The CDR3 region is CASRPGTGHGYTF. The CDR3 DNA sequence: TGTGCCAGCAGACCCGGGACAGGGCATGGCTACACCTTC. The chain has TRBV6-6 and TRBJ1-2; 9 nucleotides agree with TRBD1. The junction had 5 bases not matched to a gene; V was cut back by 6 bases and J by 6 bases. This CDR3 comprises 13 residues. CDR1 is MNHNY and CDR2 is SVGAGI in the germline V gene (reference sequence).

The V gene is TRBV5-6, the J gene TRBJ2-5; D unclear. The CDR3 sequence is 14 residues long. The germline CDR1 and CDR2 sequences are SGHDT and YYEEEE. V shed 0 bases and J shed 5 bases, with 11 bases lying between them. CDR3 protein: CASSLVSPRETQYF. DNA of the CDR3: TGTGCCAGCAGCTTGGTCTCACCTCGGGAGACCCAGTACTTC.

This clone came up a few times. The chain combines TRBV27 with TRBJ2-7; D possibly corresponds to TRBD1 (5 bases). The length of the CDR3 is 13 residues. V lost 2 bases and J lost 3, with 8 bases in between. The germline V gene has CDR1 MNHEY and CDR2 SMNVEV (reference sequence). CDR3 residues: CASSLAQGYEQYV. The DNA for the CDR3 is TGTGCCAGCAGTTTAGCCCAGGGCTACGAGCAGTACGTC.

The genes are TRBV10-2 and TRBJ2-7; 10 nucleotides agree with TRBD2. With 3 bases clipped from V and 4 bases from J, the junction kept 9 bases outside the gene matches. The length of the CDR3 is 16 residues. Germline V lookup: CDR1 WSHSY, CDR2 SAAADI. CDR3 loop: CASSDYLSGGAYEQYV. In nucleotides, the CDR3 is TGCGCCAGCAGTGATTACTTAAGCGGGGGGGCGTACGAGCAGTACGTC.

In DNA form, the CDR3 reads TGTGCCAGCAGCTTATTCGGGGACACAGATACGCAGTATTTT. It codes for CASSLFGDTDTQYF. The chain carries TRBV11-2 and TRBJ2-3, with D possibly TRBD2 on 5 matching bases. Trimming left V 2 bases short and J 2 bases short, with 8 bases between. This CDR3 spans 14 amino acids. Germline V gene sequence: CDR1 SGHAT, CDR2 FQNNGV.

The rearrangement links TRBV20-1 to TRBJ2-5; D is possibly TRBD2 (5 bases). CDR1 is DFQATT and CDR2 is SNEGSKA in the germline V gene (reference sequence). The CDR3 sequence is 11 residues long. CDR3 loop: CRIPGIQTQYF. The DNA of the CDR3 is TGCAGAATACCGGGGATTCAGACCCAGTACTTC.

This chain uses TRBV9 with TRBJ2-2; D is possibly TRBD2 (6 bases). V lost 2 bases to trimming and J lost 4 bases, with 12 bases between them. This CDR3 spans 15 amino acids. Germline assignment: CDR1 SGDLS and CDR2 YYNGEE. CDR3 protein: CASSVGGVRTGELFF. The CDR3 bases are TGTGCCAGCAGCGTGGGAGGAGTTCGCACCGGGGAGCTGTTTTTT.

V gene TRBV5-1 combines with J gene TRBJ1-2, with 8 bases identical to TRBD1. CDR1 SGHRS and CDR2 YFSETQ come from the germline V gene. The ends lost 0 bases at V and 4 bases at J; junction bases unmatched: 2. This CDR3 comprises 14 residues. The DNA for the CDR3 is TGCGCCAGCAGCTTGGGACAGGGGCCCTATGGCTACACCTTC. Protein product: CASSLGQGPYGYTF.